The clone carrying this TCR beta chain was seen more than once but under ten times. This record comes from a study of blood T cells in healthy people across ages. Each sample had at least 6 million PBMCs isolated. Sample-barcoded 5' priming and a J-beta primer mix drove a second PCR of about 6 to 12 cycles. TCRdb redid the calling of the 5' RACE reads with MiXCR, one entry per CDR3 protein. The data contain approximately 730,000 distinct CDR3 sequences, roughly 41% of them seen just once; the ten biggest clones take up around 20%. The CDR3 runs 13 residues. The germline gives CDR1 MDHEN, CDR2 SYDVKM. With 5 bases removed from V and 3 bases from J, the gap between germline ends came to 10 bases.

This TCR was sampled from a woman in her sixties or seventies in good health. Sequenced input: blood. The chain links TRBV28 to TRBJ1-2, with D uncertain. The CDR3 spells CASSVGRDYGYTF. The DNA of the CDR3 is TGTGCCAGCAGTGTGGGAAGGGACTATGGCTACACCTTC.